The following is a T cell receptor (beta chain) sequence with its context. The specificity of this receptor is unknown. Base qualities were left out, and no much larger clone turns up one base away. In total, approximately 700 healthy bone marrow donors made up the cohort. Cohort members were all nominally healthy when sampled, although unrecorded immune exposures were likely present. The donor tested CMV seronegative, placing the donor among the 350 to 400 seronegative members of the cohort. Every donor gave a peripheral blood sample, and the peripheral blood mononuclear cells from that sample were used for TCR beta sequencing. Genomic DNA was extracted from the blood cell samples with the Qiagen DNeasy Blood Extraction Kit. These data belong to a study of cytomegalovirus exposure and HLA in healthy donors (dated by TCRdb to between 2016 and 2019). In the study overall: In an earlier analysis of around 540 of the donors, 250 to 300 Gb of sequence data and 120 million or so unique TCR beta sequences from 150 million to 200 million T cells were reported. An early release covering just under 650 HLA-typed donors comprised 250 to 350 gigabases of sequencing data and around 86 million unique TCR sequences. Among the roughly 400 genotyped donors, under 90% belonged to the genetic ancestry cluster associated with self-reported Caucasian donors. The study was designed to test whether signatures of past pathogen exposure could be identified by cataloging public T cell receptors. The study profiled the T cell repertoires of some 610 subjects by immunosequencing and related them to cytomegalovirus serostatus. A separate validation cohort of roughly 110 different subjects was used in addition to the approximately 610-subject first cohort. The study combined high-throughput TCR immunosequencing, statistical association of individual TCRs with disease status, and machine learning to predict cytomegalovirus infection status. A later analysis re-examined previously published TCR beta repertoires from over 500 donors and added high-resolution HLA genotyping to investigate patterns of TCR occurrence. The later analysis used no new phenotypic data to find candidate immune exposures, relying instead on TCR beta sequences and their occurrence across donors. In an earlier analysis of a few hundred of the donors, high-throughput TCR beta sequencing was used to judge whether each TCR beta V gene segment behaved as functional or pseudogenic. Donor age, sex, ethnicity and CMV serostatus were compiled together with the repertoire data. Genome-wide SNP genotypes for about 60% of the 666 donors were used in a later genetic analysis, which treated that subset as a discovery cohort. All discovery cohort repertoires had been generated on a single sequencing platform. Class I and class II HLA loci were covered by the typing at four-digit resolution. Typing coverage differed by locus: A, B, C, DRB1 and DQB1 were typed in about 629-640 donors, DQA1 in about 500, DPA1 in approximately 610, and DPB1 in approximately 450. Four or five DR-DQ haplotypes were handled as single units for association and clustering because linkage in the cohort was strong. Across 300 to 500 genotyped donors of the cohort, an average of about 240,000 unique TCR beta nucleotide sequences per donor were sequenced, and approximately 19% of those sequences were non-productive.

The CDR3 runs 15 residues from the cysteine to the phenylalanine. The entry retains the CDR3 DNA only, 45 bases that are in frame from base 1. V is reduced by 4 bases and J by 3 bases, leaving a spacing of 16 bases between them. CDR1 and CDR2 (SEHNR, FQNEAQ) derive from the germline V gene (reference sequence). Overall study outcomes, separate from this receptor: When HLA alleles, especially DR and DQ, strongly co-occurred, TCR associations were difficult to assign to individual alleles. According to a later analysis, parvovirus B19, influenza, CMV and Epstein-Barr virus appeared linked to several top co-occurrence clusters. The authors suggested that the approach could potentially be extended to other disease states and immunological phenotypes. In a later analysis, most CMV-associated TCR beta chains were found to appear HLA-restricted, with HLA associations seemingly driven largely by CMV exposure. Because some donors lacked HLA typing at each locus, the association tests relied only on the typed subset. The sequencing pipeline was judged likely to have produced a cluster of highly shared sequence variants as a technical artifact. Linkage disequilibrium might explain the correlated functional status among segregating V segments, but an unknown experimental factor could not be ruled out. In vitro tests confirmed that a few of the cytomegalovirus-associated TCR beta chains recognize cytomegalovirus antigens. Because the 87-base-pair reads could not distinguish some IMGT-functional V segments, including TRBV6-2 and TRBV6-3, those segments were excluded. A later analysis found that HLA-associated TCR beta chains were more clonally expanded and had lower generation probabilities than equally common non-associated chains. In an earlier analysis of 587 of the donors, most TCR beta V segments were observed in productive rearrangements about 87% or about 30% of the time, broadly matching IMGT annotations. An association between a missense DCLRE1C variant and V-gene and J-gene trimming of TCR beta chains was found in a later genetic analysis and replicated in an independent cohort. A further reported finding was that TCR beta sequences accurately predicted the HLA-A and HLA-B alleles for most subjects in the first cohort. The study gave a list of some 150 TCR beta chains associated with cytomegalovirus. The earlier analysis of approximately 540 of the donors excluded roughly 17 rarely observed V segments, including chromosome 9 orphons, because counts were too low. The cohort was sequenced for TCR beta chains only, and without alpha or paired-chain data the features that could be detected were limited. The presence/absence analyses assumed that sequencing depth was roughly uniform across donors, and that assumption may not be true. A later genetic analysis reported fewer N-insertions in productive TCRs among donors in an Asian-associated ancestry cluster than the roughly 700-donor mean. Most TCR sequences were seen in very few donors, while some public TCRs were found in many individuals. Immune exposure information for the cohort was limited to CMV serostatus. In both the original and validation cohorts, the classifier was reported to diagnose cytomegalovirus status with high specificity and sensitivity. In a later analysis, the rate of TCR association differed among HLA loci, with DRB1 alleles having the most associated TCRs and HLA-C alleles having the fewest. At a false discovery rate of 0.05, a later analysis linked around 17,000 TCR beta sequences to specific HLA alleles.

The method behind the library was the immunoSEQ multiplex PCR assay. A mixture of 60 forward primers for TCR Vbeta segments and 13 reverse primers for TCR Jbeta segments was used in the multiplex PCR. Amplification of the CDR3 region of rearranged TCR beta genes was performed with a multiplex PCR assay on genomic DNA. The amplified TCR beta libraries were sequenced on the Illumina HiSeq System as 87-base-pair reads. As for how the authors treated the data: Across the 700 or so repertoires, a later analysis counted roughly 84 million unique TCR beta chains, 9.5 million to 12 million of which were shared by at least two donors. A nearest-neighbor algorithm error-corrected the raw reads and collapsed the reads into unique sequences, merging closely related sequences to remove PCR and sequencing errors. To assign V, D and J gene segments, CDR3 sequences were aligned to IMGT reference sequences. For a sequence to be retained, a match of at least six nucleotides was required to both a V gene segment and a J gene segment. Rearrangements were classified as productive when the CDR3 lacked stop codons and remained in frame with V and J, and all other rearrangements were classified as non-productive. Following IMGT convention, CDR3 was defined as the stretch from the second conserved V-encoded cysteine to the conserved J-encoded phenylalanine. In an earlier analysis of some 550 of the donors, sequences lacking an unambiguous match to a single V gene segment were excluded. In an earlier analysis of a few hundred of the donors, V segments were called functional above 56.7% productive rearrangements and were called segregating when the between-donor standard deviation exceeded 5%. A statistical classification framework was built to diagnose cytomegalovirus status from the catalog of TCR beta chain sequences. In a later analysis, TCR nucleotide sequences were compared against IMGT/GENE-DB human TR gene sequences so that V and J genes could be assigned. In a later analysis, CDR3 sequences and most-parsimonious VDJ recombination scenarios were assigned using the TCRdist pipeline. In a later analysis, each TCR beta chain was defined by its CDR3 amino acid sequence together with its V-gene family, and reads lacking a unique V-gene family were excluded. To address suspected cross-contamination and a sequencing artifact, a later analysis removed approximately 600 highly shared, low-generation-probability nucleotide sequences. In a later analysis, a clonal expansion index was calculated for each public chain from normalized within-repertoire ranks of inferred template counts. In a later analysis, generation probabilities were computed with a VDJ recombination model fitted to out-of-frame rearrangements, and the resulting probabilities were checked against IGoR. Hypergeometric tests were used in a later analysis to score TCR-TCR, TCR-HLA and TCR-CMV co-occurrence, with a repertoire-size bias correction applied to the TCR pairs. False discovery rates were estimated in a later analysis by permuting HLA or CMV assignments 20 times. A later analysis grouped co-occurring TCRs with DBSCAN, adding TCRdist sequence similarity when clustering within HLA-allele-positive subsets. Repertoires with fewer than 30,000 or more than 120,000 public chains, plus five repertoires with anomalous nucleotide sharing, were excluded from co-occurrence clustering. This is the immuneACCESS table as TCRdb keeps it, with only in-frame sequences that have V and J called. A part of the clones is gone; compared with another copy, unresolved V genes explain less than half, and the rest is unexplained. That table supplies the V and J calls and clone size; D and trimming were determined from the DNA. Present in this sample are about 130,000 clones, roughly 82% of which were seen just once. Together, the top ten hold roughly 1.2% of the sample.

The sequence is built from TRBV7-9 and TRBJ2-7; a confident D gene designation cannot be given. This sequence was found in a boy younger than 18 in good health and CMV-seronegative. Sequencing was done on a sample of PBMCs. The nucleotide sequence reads TGTGCCAGCAGCTCCCATTGGCAGGATGACTACGAGCAGTACTTC. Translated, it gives CASSSHWQDDYEQYF.